This T cell receptor (beta chain) stems from a study of identifying expanded T cells in peripheral blood. Study results and limitations: Differentially abundant clones: roughly 1.2 between replicates, 16.4 at roughly 15 days, less than 20 at four. Clone count variance between roughly 2-week samples rose with total template count.

This clone was observed once. What it binds is not known. Generated by immunoSEQ multiplex PCR, the TCRdb table keeps only in-frame clones and is missing some. The table includes about 86,000 clones, roughly 86% detected once. Germline loops: CDR1 SEHNR, CDR2 FQNEAQ (reference sequence). V was cut by 1 base and J by 6 bases, with 6 bases left in between. The CDR3 has 13 amino acids. Healthy donors had no documented immune events, such as infections, while sampled. Sequenced: blood. The V gene is TRBV7-9, the J gene TRBJ2-2; D not certain. This receptor was taken from a person aged 18 to 75 in good health. Here the CDR3 reads CASSLEASGELFF. The CDR3 coding sequence is TGTGCCAGCAGCTTAGAGGCGTCCGGGGAGCTGTTTTTT.